The present T cell receptor (beta chain) was sequenced within a study of shared clonotypes between healthy human individuals. Points from the study as a whole: Sequencing depth was predicted to influence how clonotypes are shared among donors. Donor scarcity curtailed the genetic and exposure-history diversity represented herein. Larger richness was generally estimated for naive than memory subsets.

Germline values: CDR1 LGHNA, CDR2 YSLEER. The CDR3 runs to 14 residues. TCRdb's table, derived via immunoSEQ multiplex PCR, lists solely in-frame clones and lacks some. This sample has a few million clones, with about 93% found just once. As concerns this clone: What it binds is not known.

Positively selected for CCR7, the CD45RO-negative cells used as naive CD8 cells excluded terminally differentiated effector memory CD45RA+ cells. Donors had no recently reported acute infections or vaccinations and were HIV-negative. The J gene is TRBJ2-5, the V gene TRBV4-3; D gene unclear. The DNA end is more similar to TRBJ2-7, so the J call may be wrong. This receptor was taken from a man between 18 and 35 years old in good health. Some clones in this sample may be carry-over from other donors' samples. Sequenced input: naive CD8+ T cells from PBMCs. The CDR3 DNA reads as TGCGCCAGCAGCCAAGTGCACAGCTCCTACGAGCAGTACTTC. Translating it yields CASSQVHSSYEQYF.